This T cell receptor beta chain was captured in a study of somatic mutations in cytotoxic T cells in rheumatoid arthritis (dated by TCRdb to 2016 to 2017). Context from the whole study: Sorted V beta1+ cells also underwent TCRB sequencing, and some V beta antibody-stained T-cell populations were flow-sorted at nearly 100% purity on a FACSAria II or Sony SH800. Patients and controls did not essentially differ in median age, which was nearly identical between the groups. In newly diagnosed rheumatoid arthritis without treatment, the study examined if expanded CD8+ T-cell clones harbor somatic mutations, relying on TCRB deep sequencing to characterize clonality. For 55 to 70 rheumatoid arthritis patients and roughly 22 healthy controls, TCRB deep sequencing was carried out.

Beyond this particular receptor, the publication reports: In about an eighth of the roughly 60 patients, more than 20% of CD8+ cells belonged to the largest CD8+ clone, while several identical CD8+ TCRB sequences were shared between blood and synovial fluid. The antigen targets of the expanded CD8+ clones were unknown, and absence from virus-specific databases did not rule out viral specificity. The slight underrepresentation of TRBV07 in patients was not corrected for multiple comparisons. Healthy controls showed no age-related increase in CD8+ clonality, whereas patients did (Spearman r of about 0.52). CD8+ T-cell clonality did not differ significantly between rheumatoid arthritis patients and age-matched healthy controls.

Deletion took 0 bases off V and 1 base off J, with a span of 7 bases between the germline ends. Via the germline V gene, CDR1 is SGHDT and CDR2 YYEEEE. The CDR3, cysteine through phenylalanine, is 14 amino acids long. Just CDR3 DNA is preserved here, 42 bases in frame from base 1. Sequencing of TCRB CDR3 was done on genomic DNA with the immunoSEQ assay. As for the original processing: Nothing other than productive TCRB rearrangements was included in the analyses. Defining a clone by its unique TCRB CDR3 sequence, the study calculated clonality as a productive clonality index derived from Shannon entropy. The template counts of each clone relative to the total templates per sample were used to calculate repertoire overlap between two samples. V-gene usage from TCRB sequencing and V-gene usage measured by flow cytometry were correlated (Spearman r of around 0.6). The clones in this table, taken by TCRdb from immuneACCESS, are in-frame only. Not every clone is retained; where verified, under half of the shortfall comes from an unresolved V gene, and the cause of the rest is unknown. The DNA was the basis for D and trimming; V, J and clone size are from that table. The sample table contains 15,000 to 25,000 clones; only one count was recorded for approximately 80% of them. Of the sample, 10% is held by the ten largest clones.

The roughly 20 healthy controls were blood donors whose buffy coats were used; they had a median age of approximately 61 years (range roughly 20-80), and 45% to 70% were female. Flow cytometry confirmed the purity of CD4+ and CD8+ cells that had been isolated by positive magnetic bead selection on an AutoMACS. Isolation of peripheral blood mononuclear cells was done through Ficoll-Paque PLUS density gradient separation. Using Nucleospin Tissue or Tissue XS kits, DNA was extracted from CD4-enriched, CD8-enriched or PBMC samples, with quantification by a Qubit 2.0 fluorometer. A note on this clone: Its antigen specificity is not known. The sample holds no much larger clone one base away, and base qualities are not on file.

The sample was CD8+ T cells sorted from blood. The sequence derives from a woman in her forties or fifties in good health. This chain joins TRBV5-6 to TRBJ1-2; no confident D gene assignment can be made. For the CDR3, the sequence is CASSLDTSNYGYTF. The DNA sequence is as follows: TGTGCCAGCAGCTTGGACACTAGTAACTATGGCTACACCTTC.